One sample yielded the 26 T cell receptor beta chains listed below, sequenced in a study of preoperative IRX-2 immunotherapy in early breast cancer. Treatment of the sample: preoperative locoregional IRX-2 cytokine immunotherapy. The protocol was immunoSEQ multiplex PCR, while the TCRdb copy is restricted to in-frame clones and leaves out a portion. The sample includes around 28,000 clones, approximately 80% of them seen just once. Material: lymph node tissue, obtained before IRX-2 immunotherapy. The receptors originated from a human donor with breast cancer.

The chain combines TRBV7-7 with TRBJ2-2; tentatively, D is TRBD1 or TRBD2 (5 bases each). The CDR3 is 16 amino acids. The germline V gene has CDR1 SSHAT and CDR2 FNYEAQ (reference sequence). Trimming cost V 2 bases and J 2 bases, with 12 bases left between them. The CDR3 here is CASSLNPGRNTGELFF. CDR3 bases: TGTGCCAGCAGCTTAAATCCGGGGCGCAACACCGGGGAGCTGTTTTTT. The variable domain in full, with the rest retrieved from reference TRBV7-7 and TRBJ2-2, is GAGVSQSPRYKVTKRGQDVTLRCDPISSHATLYWYQQALGQGPEFLTYFNYEAQPDKSGLPSDRFSAERPEGSISTLTIQRTEQRDSAMYRCASSLNPGRNTGELFFGEGSRLTVL.

This chain uses TRBV6-8 with TRBJ2-7; D is perhaps TRBD1 or TRBD2 (6 bases each). Germline loops: CDR1 MNHGY, CDR2 SAAAGT. The CDR3 is made up of 14 amino acids. Trimming removed 2 bases from V and 4 bases from J, with 12 bases in between. The chain's CDR3 is CASSYKGGGYEQYF. CDR3 coding DNA: TGTGCCAGCAGTTACAAGGGGGGTGGATACGAGCAGTACTTC.

The chain recombines TRBV5-1 with TRBJ2-3; no clear D. With 4 bases removed from V and 0 bases from J, the gap between germline ends came to 9 bases. CDR3 size: 14 residues. Germline V lookup: CDR1 SGHRS, CDR2 YFSETQ. CDR3 sequence (DNA): TGCGCCAGCAGCGGTGTGGCTAGCACAGATACGCAGTATTTT. This codes for CASSGVASTDTQYF. The variable domain in full, completed from reference TRBV5-1 and TRBJ2-3, reads KAGVTQTPRYLIKTRGQQVTLSCSPISGHRSVSWYQQTPGQGLQFLFEYFSETQRNKGNFPGRFSGRQFSNSRSEMNVSTLELGDSALYLCASSGVASTDTQYFGPGTRLTVL.

V is TRBV27 and J is TRBJ1-2, with D possibly matching TRBD1 (6 bases). V shed 3 bases and J shed 8 bases, with 13 bases lying between them. CDR1 is MNHEY, CDR2 SMNVEV, per germline (reference sequence). The CDR3 spans 13 residues. CDR3 in amino acids: CASSFTTGYGYTF. The CDR3 coding sequence is TGTGCCAGCAGTTTTACCACAGGGTACGGCTACACCTTC.

V usage is TRBV6-8 and J usage is TRBJ2-6, with D perhaps matching TRBD1 or TRBD2 (7 bases each). Germline V gene sequence: CDR1 MNHGY, CDR2 SAAAGT. This CDR3 is 16 amino acids long. The germline V and J ends were trimmed by 5 bases and 4 bases, with 15 bases remaining between them. The DNA for the CDR3 is TGTGCCAGCAGTAGGGGAGGGGGCACGGGGGCCAACGTCCTGACTTTC. This encodes CASSRGGGTGANVLTF.

The chain is built from TRBV18 and TRBJ1-6; TRBD1 aligns across 7 bases. The V gene's germline CDR1 is KGHSH and CDR2 LQKENI. The CDR3 spans 15 residues. The trim removed 4 bases at V and 5 bases at J, leaving 5 bases unmatched. The CDR3 DNA reads as TGTGCCAGCTCACTCAAACAGGGGAATAATTCACCCCTCCACTTT. It is translated as CASSLKQGNNSPLHF.

The chain combines TRBV10-3 with TRBJ2-7; D is uncertain. The CDR3 runs 12 residues. Trimming shortened V by 0 bases and J by 10 bases, and 10 bases separated the two germline ends. The germline CDR1 and CDR2 sequences are ENHRY and SYGVKD. CDR3: CAISESLALQYF. For the CDR3, the DNA is TGTGCCATCAGTGAGTCTTTAGCCCTTCAGTACTTC.

This rearrangement joins TRBV15 to TRBJ2-1; 7 bases map to TRBD1. There are 15 residues in the CDR3. V lost 10 bases to trimming and J lost 6 bases; unmatched junction nucleotides: 15. CDR1 LNHNV and CDR2 YYDKDF come from the germline V gene (reference sequence). The DNA of the CDR3 is TGTGCCAGCACCACCTCTGAGGGGGCGCGCAATGAGCAGTTCTTC. Translating gives CASTTSEGARNEQFF. The whole variable domain, filled in from reference TRBV15 and TRBJ2-1, reads DAMVIQNPRYQVTQFGKPVTLSCSQTLNHNVMYWYQQKSSQAPKLLFHYYDKDFNNEADTPDNFQSRRPNTSFCFLDIRSPGLGDTAMYLCASTTSEGARNEQFFGPGTRLTVL.

J is TRBJ1-2 and V is TRBV6-8, with D tentatively TRBD1 (6 bases). Germline V gene lookup returns CDR1 MNHGY and CDR2 SAAAGT. The CDR3 is made up of 15 amino acids. With 5 bases removed from V and 2 bases from J, the gap between germline ends came to 15 bases. CDR3 region: CASSATTGGNYGYTF. The CDR3 DNA reads as TGTGCCAGCAGTGCAACGACAGGCGGCAACTATGGCTACACCTTC.

The chain uses TRBV5-1 and TRBJ2-2; D unresolved. Looked up from germline, CDR1 is SGHRS and CDR2 is YFSETQ. CDR3 length: 15 amino acids. V was shortened by 2 bases and J by 5 bases, with 13 bases between the two germline ends. The CDR3 is CASSLGSIETGELFF. DNA for the CDR3: TGCGCCAGCAGCTTAGGATCCATAGAGACCGGGGAGCTGTTTTTT.

The chain employs TRBV6-8 and TRBJ2-1; D may be TRBD2 (5 bases). Trimming left V 2 bases short and J 9 bases short, with 14 bases between. Germline V lookup: CDR1 MNHGY, CDR2 SAAAGT. The CDR3 length is 14 residues. In DNA, the CDR3 is TGTGCCAGCAGTTACCGCGGTAGGGAGAGTGAGCAGTTCTTC. Protein product: CASSYRGRESEQFF.

V is TRBV28 and J is TRBJ1-4; 7 positions match TRBD1. V trimming: 8 bases; J trimming: 7 bases; junction bases outside the gene matches: 10. The CDR3 has 14 amino acids. The V gene's germline CDR1 is MDHEN and CDR2 SYDVKM. This CDR3 reads CASRPGTVREKLFF. The CDR3 DNA sequence: TGTGCCAGCCGCCCAGGGACAGTTCGTGAAAAACTGTTTTTT.

This clone occurred once. The chain combines TRBV6-8 with TRBJ1-1, with a weak D call TRBD1 (6 bases). Per the germline V gene, CDR1 is MNHGY and CDR2 is SAAAGT. Between the trimmed V and J ends, which lost 4 bases and 2 bases, there was a span of 14 bases. This CDR3 contains 15 residues. Here the CDR3 reads CASSSTTGSNTEAFF. The DNA for the CDR3 is TGTGCCAGCAGTTCAACGACAGGTTCCAACACTGAAGCTTTCTTT.

The chain employs TRBV7-7 and TRBJ2-5; D is undetermined. Trimming pared 4 bases from V and 4 bases from J, leaving 13 bases between. Germline V gene sequence: CDR1 SSHAT, CDR2 FNYEAQ (reference sequence). The CDR3 is 14 residues long. Here the CDR3 reads CASSSPRWGETQYF. In nucleotides, the CDR3 is TGTGCCAGCAGCTCCCCCCGGTGGGGAGAGACCCAGTACTTC.

As DNA, the CDR3 is TGTGCCAGCTCACCAGGGAACAATCAGCCCCAGCATTTT. It is translated as CASSPGNNQPQHF. V usage is TRBV18 and J usage is TRBJ1-5; D unclear. Germline CDR1 reads KGHSH; CDR2 reads LQKENI. The CDR3 runs 13 residues. Trimming removed 2 bases at V and 3 bases at J, with 5 bases between. Using reference TRBV18 and TRBJ1-5 for the parts outside the CDR3, the full variable domain is NAGVMQNPRHLVRRRGQEARLRCSPMKGHSHVYWYRQLPEEGLKFMVYLQKENIIDESGMPKERFSAEFPKEGPSILRIQQVVRGDSAAYFCASSPGNNQPQHFGDGTRLSIL.

This rearrangement joins TRBV23-1 to TRBJ1-5; possible D gene TRBD1, 5 bases. TRBV23-1 is annotated as an ORF whose role is uncertain. The CDR3 runs to 15 residues. V was clipped by 6 bases and J by 4 bases, with 16 bases between them. The CDR3 spells CASSQEWTTNQPQHF. The CDR3, as DNA: TGCGCCAGCAGCCAAGAGTGGACAACGAATCAGCCCCAGCATTTT.

This sequence joins TRBV29-1 and TRBJ1-2; D perhaps matches TRBD1 (6 bases). Germline CDR1 and CDR2: SQVTM and ANQGSEA. The CDR3 runs to 12 residues. V was pared by 3 bases and J by 8 bases, with 13 bases between. For the CDR3, the DNA is TGCAGCGTTGATGCGACAGGAGGGGGCTACACCTTC. It specifies CSVDATGGGYTF.

The sample holds a few counts of this clone. J is TRBJ1-3 and V is TRBV11-3; possible D gene TRBD1, 6 bases. The germline CDR1 and CDR2 sequences are SGHNT and YENEEA. This CDR3 has 16 amino acids. Trimming cost V 5 bases and J 2 bases, with 16 bases left between them. CDR3 loop: CASSPFEGGPGNTIYF. CDR3 sequence (DNA): TGTGCCAGCAGCCCATTCGAGGGGGGCCCTGGAAACACCATATATTTT.

V gene TRBV28 combines with J gene TRBJ2-5; possible D gene TRBD1, 6 bases. V lost 1 base and J lost 4, with 13 bases in between. The CDR3 consists of 15 residues. CDR1 MDHEN and CDR2 SYDVKM come from the germline V gene. DNA for the CDR3: TGTGCCAGCAGTTTATCCAGGGGAAGGGGAGAGACCCAGTACTTC. Its translation is CASSLSRGRGETQYF.

The genes are TRBV1 and TRBJ2-1; the table assigns TRBD1, which was not confirmed against the DNA. TRBV1 corresponds to a pseudogene. This CDR3 spans 16 amino acids. In DNA form, the CDR3 reads TGCGCCAGCAGCCAAGTAACCCCGGGACAGGGCAATGAGCAGTTCTTC. Its translation: CASSQVTPGQGNEQFF.

The chain couples TRBV30 to TRBJ2-7; 8 nucleotides match TRBD1. V shed 8 bases, J shed 2 bases, and the junction held 14 bases outside the gene matches. Germline V lookup: CDR1 GTSNPN, CDR2 SVGIG (reference sequence). The CDR3 contains 15 residues. The CDR3 sequence: CASSRVSDRAYEQYF. The CDR3, as DNA: TGTGCCAGCAGCAGAGTATCGGACAGGGCCTACGAGCAGTACTTC. Based on the CDR3 plus reference TRBV30 and TRBJ2-7, the full variable domain is SQTIHQWPATLVQPVGSPLSLECTVEGTSNPNLYWYRQAAGRGLQLLFYSVGIGQISSEVPQNLSASRPQDRQFILSSKKLLLSDSGFYLCASSRVSDRAYEQYFGPGTRLTVT.

This clone showed up just once. The rearrangement joins TRBV7-1 to TRBJ1-1, with D possibly being TRBD1 (5 bases). TRBV7-1 belongs to the ORF category, with a function that is uncertain. The V end lost 4 bases, the J end lost 4 bases, and 16 bases lay between the germline ends. The CDR3 covers 15 residues. CDR3 DNA: TGTGCCAGCAGCTTAGCGGGACGGCCGGGCACTGAAGCTTTCTTT. Translating gives CASSLAGRPGTEAFF.

This rearrangement joins TRBV6-8 to TRBJ1-2; a weak D match, TRBD1 (5 bases). V lost 1 base, J lost 5 bases, and 14 bases lay in between. The CDR3 consists of 15 residues. Germline CDR1 reads MNHGY; CDR2 reads SAAAGT. The CDR3 is CASSYLRTGNYGYTF. The DNA for the CDR3 is TGTGCCAGCAGTTACTTACGAACAGGAAATTATGGCTACACCTTC.

This clone was counted only a few times. The chain uses TRBV6-8 and TRBJ2-7, with a possible D match to TRBD1 (6 bases). V lost 4 bases to trimming and J lost 4 bases, with 17 bases between them. Looked up from germline, CDR1 is MNHGY and CDR2 is SAAAGT. The CDR3 has 15 amino acids. The CDR3 nucleotides read TGTGCCAGCAGTTGGGCAGGGGCTGGCGCTTACGAGCAGTACTTC. As protein: CASSWAGAGAYEQYF.

This rearrangement joins TRBV10-3 to TRBJ2-7, with 11 bases identical to TRBD2. This CDR3 contains 14 residues. The germline CDR1 and CDR2 sequences are ENHRY and SYGVKD. Unmatched junction bases numbered 0, after V lost 2 bases and J lost 3 bases. CDR3 bases: TGTGCCATCAGTGAGACTAGCGGGGGCTACGAGCAGTACTTC. Protein sequence: CAISETSGGYEQYF.

This clone was seen a single time. The V gene is TRBV6-8, the J gene TRBJ1-2, with 9 bases aligning to TRBD1. J gave up 5 bases and V 9 bases, and 16 bases lay outside the gene matches. The CDR3 length is 16 residues. Germline V lookup: CDR1 MNHGY, CDR2 SAAAGT. Written as DNA, the CDR3 is TGTGCCAGTAATCCGGGACAGGGATCAACTTATTATGGCTACACCTTC. Protein sequence: CASNPGQGSTYYGYTF.